This TCR beta chain was identified in a study of cytomegalovirus exposure and HLA in healthy donors. Primers included in the PCR were 60 Vbeta and 13 Jbeta primers. Here immunoSEQ multiplex PCR was the method, and the copy in TCRdb shows in-frame clones only, minus some. Here the sample spans 150,000 or so clones, 68% being singletons. Deletions cut 1 base from V and 10 bases from J, with 7 bases between. CDR1 SEHNR and CDR2 FQNEAQ come from the germline V gene (reference sequence). The CDR3 has 11 residues. This receptor was obtained from a young man in good health and CMV-seropositive. This rearrangement joins TRBV7-9 to TRBJ1-1; no definite D call. Sequenced sample: PBMCs. The CDR3 DNA is TGTGCCAGCAGCTTAGGTGGAGCAGCTTTCTTT. It is translated as CASSLGGAAFF.